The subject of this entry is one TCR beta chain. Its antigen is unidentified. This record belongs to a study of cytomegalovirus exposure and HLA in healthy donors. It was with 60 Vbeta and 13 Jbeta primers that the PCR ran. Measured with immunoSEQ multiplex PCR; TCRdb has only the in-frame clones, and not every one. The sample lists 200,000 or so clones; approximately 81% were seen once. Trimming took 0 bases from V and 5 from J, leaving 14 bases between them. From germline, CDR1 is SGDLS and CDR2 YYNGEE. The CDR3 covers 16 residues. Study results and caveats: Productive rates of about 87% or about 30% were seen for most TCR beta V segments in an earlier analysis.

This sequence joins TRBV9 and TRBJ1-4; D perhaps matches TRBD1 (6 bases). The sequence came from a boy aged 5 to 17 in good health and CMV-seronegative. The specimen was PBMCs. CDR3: CASSVAVRQGNEKLFF. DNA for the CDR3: TGTGCCAGCAGCGTAGCTGTACGGCAGGGGAATGAAAAACTGTTTTTT.